This is a list of T cell receptor beta chains from one sample in a study of T cells in Graves' hyperthyroidism and ophthalmopathy. Using its own MiXCR run on the multiplex PCR reads, TCRdb lists one record per CDR3 protein. The repertoire has around 690,000 distinct CDR3 sequences, roughly 17% of them found once; the top ten carry around 15%. Sequenced: blood. The receptors here all came from a middle-aged man with Graves' hyperthyroidism. Each CDR3 is given with its conserved first and last residue. D genes are given only for firm matches. The size entry is marked missing in some rows and otherwise reads once, few, many or a size class.

TRBV6-1	TRBJ2-1	many	TRBD1	TGTGCCAGCAGTACCCCGGGACAGGGGCGCTACAATGAGCAGTTCTTC	CASSTPGQGRYNEQFF
TRBV6-1	TRBJ2-3	NA	NA	TGTGCCAGCAGTGATCTAGGCGGGAGCACAGATACGCAGTATTTT	CASSDLGGSTDTQYF
TRBV28	TRBJ2-7	NA	NA	TGTGCCAGCAGTTCGAAACAGAGCTACGAGCAGTACTTC	CASSSKQSYEQYF
TRBV20-1	TRBJ2-1	NA	TRBD2	TGCAGTGCAGAACGCGGGCTAGCGGGAGATGAGCAGTTCTTC	CSAERGLAGDEQFF
TRBV19	TRBJ1-1	NA	NA	TGTGCCAGTAGTATTCTGGGGAACACTGAAGCTTTCTTT	CASSILGNTEAFF
TRBV7-9	TRBJ2-5	few	TRBD2	TGTGCCAGCAGCTTAATGAGCGGGAGGAGAGAGACCCAGTACTTC	CASSLMSGRRETQYF
TRBV30	TRBJ2-7	many	TRBD2	TGTGCCTGGAGCGGACTAGCGGGAGGGAGTGAGCAGTACTTC	CAWSGLAGGSEQYF
TRBV18	TRBJ2-1	many	TRBD2	TGTGCCAGCTCACCACCAGCGGGGTGGGACAATGAGCAGTTCTTC	CASSPPAGWDNEQFF
TRBV6-5	TRBJ2-1	NA	NA	TGTGCCAGCAGTTACTCTGGCCTCGGGCCCAATGAGCAGTTCTTC	CASSYSGLGPNEQFF
TRBV7-2	TRBJ2-5	many	TRBD2	TGTGCCAGCACAACTAGCGGGATTGGGGAGACCCAGTACTTC	CASTTSGIGETQYF
TRBV12-3/TRBV12-4	TRBJ2-2	many	NA	TGTGCCAGCAGTTTCCTTCCCGGGACCGGGGAGCTGTTTTTT	CASSFLPGTGELFF
TRBV5-1	TRBJ1-2	few	NA	TGCGCCAGCAGCTCCGTCCCCGCGGGAGGGTATGGCTACACCTTC	CASSSVPAGGYGYTF
TRBV5-4	TRBJ2-1	NA	NA	TGTGCCAGCAGCTTTTACATCAATGAGCAGTTCTTC	CASSFYINEQFF
TRBV7-6	TRBJ2-5	many	TRBD2	TGTGCCAGCAGCTTAGGATCTAGCGGGAACCAAGAGACCCAGTACTTC	CASSLGSSGNQETQYF
TRBV29-1	TRBJ2-1	NA	NA	TGCAGCTTCCGTCGAGGGGCTGGCAGGGGTGAGCAGTTCTTC	CSFRRGAGRGEQFF
TRBV12-3/TRBV12-4	TRBJ1-2	many	NA	TGTGCCAGCAGTTCCGGGACACCTTATGGCTACACCTTC	CASSSGTPYGYTF
TRBV20-1	TRBJ1-5	few	NA	TGCAGTGCTAGCCGGGACCAACCGGGCAATCAGCCCCAGCATTTT	CSASRDQPGNQPQHF
TRBV6-1	TRBJ1-2	many	TRBD1	TGTGCCAGCAGTCCCCGGGACAGGGGGTTCTATGGCTACACCTTC	CASSPRDRGFYGYTF
TRBV9	TRBJ1-3	NA	NA	TGTGCCAGCAGCGGGACGACGCTCTCTGGAAACACCATATATTTT	CASSGTTLSGNTIYF
TRBV2	TRBJ2-7	many	TRBD2	TGTGCCAGCAGTACGATGGGACTAGACGGGTACGAGCAGTACTTC	CASSTMGLDGYEQYF
TRBV6-1	TRBJ2-7	few	NA	TGTGCCAGCAGTGAAGCGGGTCTAGTCTACGAGCAGTACTTC	CASSEAGLVYEQYF
TRBV12-3/TRBV12-4	TRBJ2-1	NA	NA	TGTGCCAGCAACCTAGAGGGCCTCTCCTACAATGAGCAGTTCTTC	CASNLEGLSYNEQFF
TRBV19	TRBJ1-2	NA	NA	TGTGCCAGTAGTATGGTTGCGAATGGCTACACCTTC	CASSMVANGYTF
TRBV27	TRBJ2-7	many	NA	TGTGCCAGCAGTTTAGGAGGGATCAACGAGCAGTACTTC	CASSLGGINEQYF
TRBV7-9	TRBJ2-3	many	NA	TGTGCCAGCAGCCCTACCTCCCACGGGAGAGTCCCAGATACGCAGTATTTT	CASSPTSHGRVPDTQYF
TRBV29-1	TRBJ2-1	many	NA	TGCAGCGTTGAAGAACTATACGAGCAGTTCTTC	CSVEELYEQFF
TRBV7-9	TRBJ2-1	many	NA	TGTGCCAGCATGGAGGGGTCACCACTCTACAATGAGCAGTTCTTC	CASMEGSPLYNEQFF